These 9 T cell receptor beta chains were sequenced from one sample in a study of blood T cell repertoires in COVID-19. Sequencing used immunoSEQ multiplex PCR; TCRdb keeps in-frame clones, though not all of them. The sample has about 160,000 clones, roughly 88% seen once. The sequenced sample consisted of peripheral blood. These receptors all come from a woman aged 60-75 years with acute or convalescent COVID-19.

DNA for the CDR3: TGTGCCAGCAGCGAAACAGTTAACTATGGCTACACCTTC. This translates into CASSETVNYGYTF. This chain connects TRBV7-9 to TRBJ1-2; D is uncertain. Trimming took off 5 bases at V and 1 base at J, with 8 bases between the two ends. The CDR3 spans 13 residues. Germline assignment: CDR1 SEHNR and CDR2 FQNEAQ (reference sequence).

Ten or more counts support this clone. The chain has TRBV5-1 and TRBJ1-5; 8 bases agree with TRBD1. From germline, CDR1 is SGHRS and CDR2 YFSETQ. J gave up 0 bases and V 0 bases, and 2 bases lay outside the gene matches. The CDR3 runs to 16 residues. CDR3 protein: CASSLGDRFSNQPQHF. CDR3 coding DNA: TGCGCCAGCAGCTTGGGGGACAGGTTTAGCAATCAGCCCCAGCATTTT.

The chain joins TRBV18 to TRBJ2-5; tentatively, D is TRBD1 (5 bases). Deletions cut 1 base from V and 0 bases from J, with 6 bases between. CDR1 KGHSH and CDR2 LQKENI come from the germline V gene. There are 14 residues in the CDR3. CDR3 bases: TGTGCCAGCTCACCACTCAGGGACCAAGAGACCCAGTACTTC. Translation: CASSPLRDQETQYF.

CDR3 sequence (DNA): TGTGCCAGCAGCGACCCGGGACAGGGTGGGAGGGCTTTCTTT. The encoded protein is CASSDPGQGGRAFF. The chain recombines TRBV7-2 with TRBJ1-1, with 9 bases matching TRBD1. CDR1 is SGHTA and CDR2 is FQGNSA in the germline V gene. Germline trimming cut 5 bases from V and 11 bases from J; bases unmatched to any gene: 12. This CDR3 spans 14 amino acids.

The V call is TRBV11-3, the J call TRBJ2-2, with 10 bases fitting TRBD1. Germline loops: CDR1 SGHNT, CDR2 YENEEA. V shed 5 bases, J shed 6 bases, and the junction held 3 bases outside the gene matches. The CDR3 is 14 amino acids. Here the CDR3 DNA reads TGTGCCAGCAGCCGACAGGGGGCCCCCGGGGAGCTGTTTTTT. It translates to CASSRQGAPGELFF.

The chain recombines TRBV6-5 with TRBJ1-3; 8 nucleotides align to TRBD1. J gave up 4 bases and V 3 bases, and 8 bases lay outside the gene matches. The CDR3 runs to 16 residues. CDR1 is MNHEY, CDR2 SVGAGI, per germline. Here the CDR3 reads CASSYSGQGDGNTIYF. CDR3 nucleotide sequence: TGTGCCAGCAGTTATTCCGGACAGGGAGACGGAAACACCATATATTTT.

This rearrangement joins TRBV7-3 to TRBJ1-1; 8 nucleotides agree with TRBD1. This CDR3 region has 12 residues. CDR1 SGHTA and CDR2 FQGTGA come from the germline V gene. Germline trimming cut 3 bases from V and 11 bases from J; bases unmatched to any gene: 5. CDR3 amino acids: CASSFGQGRAFF. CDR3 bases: TGTGCCAGCAGCTTCGGACAGGGAAGGGCTTTCTTT. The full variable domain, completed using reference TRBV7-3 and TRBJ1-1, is GAGVSQTPSNKVTEKGKYVELRCDPISGHTALYWYRQSLGQGPEFLIYFQGTGAADDSGLPNDRFFAVRPEGSVSTLKIQRTERGDSAVYLCASSFGQGRAFFGQGTRLTVV.

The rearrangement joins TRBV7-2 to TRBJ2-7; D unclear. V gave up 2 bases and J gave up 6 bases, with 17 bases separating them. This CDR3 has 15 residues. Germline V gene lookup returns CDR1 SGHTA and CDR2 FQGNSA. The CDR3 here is CASSLTETMMVEQYF. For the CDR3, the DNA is TGTGCCAGCAGCTTAACCGAGACAATGATGGTCGAGCAGTACTTC.

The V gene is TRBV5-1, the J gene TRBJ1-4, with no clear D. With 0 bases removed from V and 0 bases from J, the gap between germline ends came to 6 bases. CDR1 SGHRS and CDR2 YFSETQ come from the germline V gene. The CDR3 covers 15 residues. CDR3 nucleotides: TGCGCCAGCAGCTTGGGAGGTTCAACTAATGAAAAACTGTTTTTT. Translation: CASSLGGSTNEKLFF.